This paragraph reports one TCR beta chain. Measured with immunoSEQ multiplex PCR; TCRdb has only the in-frame clones, and not every one. The sample holds 72,000 or so clones; around 90% are singletons and the top ten take around 2.4%. The CDR3 totals 13 residues. V shed 6 bases and J 8 bases; nucleotides not matched to a gene: 8. CDR1 MNHEY and CDR2 SVGAGI come from the germline V gene. The source of the sample is a study of glioma-infiltrating T cells after dendritic cell vaccination. Time point reported: after dendritic cell vaccination, including at tumor progression/relapse. The sample was blood, taken after dendritic cell vaccination. The TCR comes from a human donor with glioblastoma. V and J are TRBV6-5 and TRBJ1-2; 8 nucleotides agree with TRBD1. CDR3 sequence: CASRSTGEEGYTF. CDR3 coding DNA: TGTGCCAGCAGGTCGACAGGGGAGGAAGGCTACACCTTC.